This record looks at one TCR beta chain sequence and its context. Antigen unknown. Using immunoSEQ multiplex PCR, the repertoire was profiled, and TCRdb retains in-frame clones only, with some absent. This table holds fewer than 90,000 clones, around nine tenths found once. The data were taken from a study of OX40 agonist ivuxolimab in advanced cancers. Study-wide context: A history of anti-PD-1, anti-PD-L1 or anti-CTLA-4 therapy was acceptable, and 40% had some.

The CDR3 is 16 amino acids. Germline lookup yields CDR1 LGHNA and CDR2 YSLEER. Trimming at V came to 4 bases and at J to 2 bases, leaving 7 bases not matched to a gene. Study findings and constraints: Compared with CD4+, CD8+ T cells on average had more expanded clones.

The rearrangement uses TRBV4-3 and TRBJ2-3; 9 bases line up with TRBD1. Here the sequenced sample was CD4+ or CD8+ T cells sorted from blood, taken in a trial of the OX40 agonist ivuxolimab. This TCR came from an adult with an advanced solid tumor such as melanoma, head and neck, liver or kidney cancer. CDR3 loop: CASSRQGGFFTDTQYF. As DNA, the CDR3 is TGCGCCAGCAGCCGACAGGGGGGTTTTTTCACAGATACGCAGTATTTT.